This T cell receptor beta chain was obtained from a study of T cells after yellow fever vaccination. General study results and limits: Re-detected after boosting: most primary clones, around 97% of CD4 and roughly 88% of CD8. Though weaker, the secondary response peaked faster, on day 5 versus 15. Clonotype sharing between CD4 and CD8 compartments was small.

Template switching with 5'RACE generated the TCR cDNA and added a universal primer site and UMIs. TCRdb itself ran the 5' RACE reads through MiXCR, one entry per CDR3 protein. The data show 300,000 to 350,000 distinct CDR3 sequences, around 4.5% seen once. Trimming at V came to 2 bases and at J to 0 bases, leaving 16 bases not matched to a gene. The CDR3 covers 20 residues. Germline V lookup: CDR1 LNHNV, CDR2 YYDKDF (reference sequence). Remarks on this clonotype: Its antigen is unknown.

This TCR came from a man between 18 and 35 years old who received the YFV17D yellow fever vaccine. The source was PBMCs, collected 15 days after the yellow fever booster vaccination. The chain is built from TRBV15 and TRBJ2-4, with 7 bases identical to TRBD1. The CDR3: CATSRKTPDRDALAKNIQYF. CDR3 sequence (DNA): TGTGCCACCAGCAGAAAAACACCAGACAGGGATGCTCTAGCCAAAAACATTCAGTACTTC.